This passage covers 12 T cell receptor beta chains from one sample sequenced in a study of CD8 T cells in ankylosing spondylitis. The study, taken as a whole, reports: What appeared characteristic of ankylosing spondylitis blood was a TCR beta motif of eight or nine highly homologous variants.

Their recognized antigens are unknown. TCRdb re-derived calls from the 5' RACE reads in MiXCR, one entry per CDR3 protein. The sample shows 500,000 to 650,000 distinct CDR3 sequences, approximately 5% of them seen only once. Material: blood, either unsorted or a sorted T cell fraction (not recorded which). The receptor source for this set is a male donor with ankylosing spondylitis.

Comments on this clonotype: Since no conserved phenylalanine or tryptophan closes the CDR3, a read error is the likely cause. The chain recombines TRBV7-9 with TRBJ1-1; 7 nucleotides agree with TRBD1. This CDR3 comprises 13 residues. The V and J ends lost 5 bases and 9 bases, in that order; junction bases with no gene match: 9. Germline CDR1 reads SEHNR; CDR2 reads FQNEAQ (reference sequence). CDR3 residues: CASSHGQDAQAFS. CDR3 DNA sequence: TGTGCCAGCAGCCACGGACAGGACGCCCAAGCTTTCTCT.

In this sample, this clonotype turned up many times. The rearrangement links TRBV9 to TRBJ2-5; D is uncertain. Trimming stripped 0 bases from V and 0 bases from J, with 9 bases between. This CDR3 has 15 residues. Germline loops: CDR1 SGDLS, CDR2 YYNGEE. The CDR3 region is CASSVGQAHQETQYF. For the CDR3, the DNA is TGTGCCAGCAGCGTAGGTCAGGCCCACCAAGAGACCCAGTACTTC.

The chain links TRBV7-3 to TRBJ2-3; the D gene could be TRBD1 or TRBD2 (6 bases each). The CDR3 runs to 14 residues. Germline CDR1 reads SGHTA; CDR2 reads FQGTGA. Between the trimmed V and J ends, which lost 8 bases and 4 bases, there was a span of 16 bases. The CDR3 DNA reads as TGTGCCAGCGGGCATGGGGGGCGGTCAGATACGCAGTATTTT. Encoded protein: CASGHGGRSDTQYF. The whole variable domain, filled in from reference TRBV7-3 and TRBJ2-3, reads GAGVSQTPSNKVTEKGKYVELRCDPISGHTALYWYRQSLGQGPEFLIYFQGTGAADDSGLPNDRFFAVRPEGSVSTLKIQRTERGDSAVYLCASGHGGRSDTQYFGPGTRLTVL.

This clonotype was observed many times. The CDR3 DNA follows: TGTGCCAGCAGAACGGGACTAGCGTACGAGACCCAGTACTTC. As protein: CASRTGLAYETQYF. This chain joins TRBV6-1 and TRBJ2-5, with 10 nucleotides matching TRBD2. CDR3 length: 14 residues. With 6 bases clipped from V and 5 bases from J, the junction kept 6 bases outside the gene matches. The germline V gene has CDR1 MNHNS and CDR2 SASEGT.

With regard to this clonotype: One junction end does not reproduce the germline sequence, and a read error may be involved. The rearrangement links TRBV13 to TRBJ2-2; no definite D call. This CDR3 comprises 14 residues. The germline V gene encodes CDR1 PRHDT and CDR2 FYEKMQ (reference sequence). This chain's CDR3 is CAISLGIFTGELFF. The CDR3 DNA is TGTGCCATCAGCCTGGGGATCTTCACCGGGGAGCTGTTTTTT.

This clonotype was recorded at least ten times. The gene calls are TRBV7-9 and TRBJ2-7; D not certain. V was clipped by 1 base and J by 8 bases, with 9 bases between them. Germline V lookup: CDR1 SEHNR, CDR2 FQNEAQ (reference sequence). The CDR3 runs 12 residues. In DNA form, the CDR3 reads TGTGCCAGCAGCTTAGTGGGGTCCCAGCAGTACTTC. It is translated as CASSLVGSQQYF.

This clonotype was seen a few times. This chain connects TRBV10-2 to TRBJ2-5, with 8 bases fitting TRBD1. J lost 0 bases, V lost 3 bases, and 6 bases had no gene match. The germline V gene encodes CDR1 WSHSY and CDR2 SAAADI. There are 16 residues in the CDR3. The CDR3 nucleotides are TGCGCCAGCAGTGACGAGGACAGGGCCAACCAAGAGACCCAGTACTTC. This sequence encodes CASSDEDRANQETQYF.

This clonotype was detected ten times or more. This chain uses TRBV5-1 with TRBJ2-1; D is ambiguous. The germline V and J ends were trimmed by 1 base and 9 bases, with 11 bases remaining between them. Germline V gene data show CDR1 as SGHRS and CDR2 as YFSETQ. CDR3 length: 13 residues. CDR3 nucleotide sequence: TGCGCCAGCAGCTTGTATACCCCCTTTGAGCAGTTCTTC. This encodes CASSLYTPFEQFF.

This clonotype was recorded at least ten times. This chain links TRBV28 with TRBJ2-7, with D perhaps TRBD1 or TRBD2 (5 bases each). Per the germline V gene, CDR1 is MDHEN and CDR2 is SYDVKM. The CDR3 runs 12 residues. V was cut by 8 bases and J by 3 bases, with 11 bases left in between. The DNA of the CDR3 is TGTGCCAGCCGGGACGGGTACTACGAGCAGTACTTC. Translated: CASRDGYYEQYF. Supplemented by reference TRBV28 and TRBJ2-7, the full variable domain reads DVKVTQSSRYLVKRTGEKVFLECVQDMDHENMFWYRQDPGLGLRLIYFSYDVKMKEKGDIPEGYSVSREKKERFSLILESASTNQTSMYLCASRDGYYEQYFGPGTRLTVT.

J is TRBJ2-5 and V is TRBV6-2 or TRBV6-3, with 9 bases aligning to TRBD2. There are 15 residues in the CDR3. Losses at the gene ends were 3 bases for V and 2 bases for J; bases not matched to a gene: 4. Germline assignment: CDR1 MNHEY and CDR2 SVGEGT. CDR3 sequence: CASSYRLAGQETQYF. The CDR3 DNA reads as TGTGCCAGCAGTTATCGGCTAGCGGGGCAAGAGACCCAGTACTTC.

This clonotype occurred many times. The chain carries TRBV12-3 or TRBV12-4 and TRBJ2-1; the match to TRBD1 covers 9 bases. CDR3 length: 14 residues. After removal of 6 bases from V and 5 bases from J, the junction contained 5 bases not matched to a gene. CDR3 bases: TGTGCCAGCAGAATCCGGGACAGGGACAATGAGCAGTTCTTC. Its translation: CASRIRDRDNEQFF.

This clonotype was seen a few times. V and J are TRBV5-8 and TRBJ2-4; D possibly corresponds to TRBD1 (7 bases). V lost 1 base to trimming and J lost 6 bases, with 11 bases between them. The germline gives CDR1 SGHTS, CDR2 YDEGEE. The CDR3 is 14 amino acids. The CDR3 is CASSLPQGGNIQYF. DNA of the CDR3: TGTGCCAGCAGCTTGCCTCAGGGGGGAAACATTCAGTACTTC.